A selection of T cell receptor beta chains follows, all from one sample in a study of T cell repertoires in cytomegalovirus infection. TCRdb processed the reads anew with MiXCR; each CDR3 protein has one entry. The sample has about 830,000 distinct CDR3 sequences; 32% are singletons. For these TCRs, the target antigens are not known. The sequenced sample was cultured CD8+ T cells from PBMCs, obtained from culture after CMV antigen stimulation. All receptors come from a human donor in good health (CMV status not recorded). Some clones in this sample may be carry-over from other donors' samples. CDR3s leave out the opening cysteine and the closing phenylalanine or tryptophan.

>TRBV19
ASSILAGPAWDEQF
>TRBV29-1
SVAEGNRYGYT
>TRBV6-1
ASSDGTEIFNEKLF
>TRBV5-4
ASSLSTDSYEQY
>TRBV6-1
ASSDSGAGYNGYT
>TRBV24-1
ATSSIDGTDTQY
>TRBV2
ASSEALPGLPFNEQF
>TRBV5-5
ASSRPAAGELL
>TRBV12-3/TRBV12-4
ASSLIKQF
>TRBV4-1
ASSPSSFAYEQY
>TRBV7-9
ASSAPGQVISYGYT
>TRBV6-1
ASSSFSGSGTNVLT
>TRBV15
ATSSQGTQY
>TRBV20-1
SARFEGVYGYT
>TRBV6-6
ASSPSLNTGELF
>TRBV4-1
ASSQGSGRGQETQY
>TRBV7-8
ASSLEPGSPYNEQF
>TRBV4-1
ASSQDGGGSYNEQF
>TRBV7-9
ASSPRAGMNTEAF
>TRBV4-1
ASSQAAGAQGEQF
>TRBV6-2/TRBV6-3
ASSYSAPSSYNEQF
>TRBV7-2
ASSLGGLGGNTIY
>TRBV5-8
AIRLGRTGRRGAHNEQF